The clone carrying this TCR beta chain has at least ten counts. The antigen is not known. This entry belongs to a study of metastatic and nonmetastatic thyroid tumors. Turning to the study itself: Blood and tumor or nodule tissue repertoires from malignant and benign thyroid patients were compared.

Thyroid surgery took place with no prior treatment in any patient. Notes on the study in general: A significant increase in TCR beta diversity was reportedly seen in malignant thyroid tumors relative to benign nodules, in blood and tumor.

This CDR3 spans 18 amino acids. CDR1 MDHEN and CDR2 SYDVKM come from the germline V gene. The ends were cut back, 3 bases at V and 0 bases at J, with 19 bases in the middle. As processed by the authors: A distant-metastasis classifier for papillary thyroid cancer was built using CDR3 differences across clinicopathological groups. TCRdb reanalyzed the PCR reads via MiXCR. TCRdb, rather than the study authors, made the V and J calls. The sample comprises fewer than 35,000 clones, about 18% of which are singletons, and about 10% rests with the top ten. This clonotype originated in a female donor with papillary thyroid cancer or a benign thyroid nodule (not recorded which). Some clones in this sample may be carry-over from other donors' samples. V gene TRBV28 combines with J gene TRBJ2-3; the D gene is possibly TRBD2 (5 bases). The sequencing input was blood. In DNA, the CDR3 is TGTGCCAGCAGTTTTTTATCCTCGGGATCCTTTAGCACAGATACGCAGTATTTT. It encodes CASSFLSSGSFSTDTQYF.